The clone carrying this T cell receptor (beta chain) was recorded at least ten times. As yet, its antigen is unknown. This entry is derived from a study of T-cell reconstitution after alpha-beta-depleted transplantation in children. Germline-derived CDR1 and CDR2 are LGHNA and YSLEER. The CDR3 is made up of 15 amino acids. V was pared by 0 bases and J by 3 bases, with 9 bases between. Study observations and caveats: By about two months after transplant, alpha-beta T cells reportedly arose from several hundred graft clones that had expanded. For some patients, TCRbeta diversity was high at day 60 because of recipient T cells and thymic progenitors that survived. T-cell numbers and diversity one year post-transplant derived largely from freshly generated T cells.

This sample's TCRbeta library carried unique molecular identifier barcodes. MiXCR, applied by TCRdb to the PCR reads, yields one record per CDR3 protein. The sample includes approximately 520,000 distinct CDR3 sequences, over 10% of them seen just once. The chain carries TRBV4-3 and TRBJ1-5, with D unclear. The receptor's source is a female patient aged 2 to 10 who had a stem cell transplant for aplastic anemia, so the T cells may come from the graft donor. Specimen: PBMCs, mostly from graft donor cells, collected 180 days after TCRalphabeta/CD19-depleted stem cell transplant. The CDR3 DNA follows: TGCGCCAGCAGCCAAGATACGCCATTCAATCAGCCCCAGCATTTT. Amino acid sequence: CASSQDTPFNQPQHF.